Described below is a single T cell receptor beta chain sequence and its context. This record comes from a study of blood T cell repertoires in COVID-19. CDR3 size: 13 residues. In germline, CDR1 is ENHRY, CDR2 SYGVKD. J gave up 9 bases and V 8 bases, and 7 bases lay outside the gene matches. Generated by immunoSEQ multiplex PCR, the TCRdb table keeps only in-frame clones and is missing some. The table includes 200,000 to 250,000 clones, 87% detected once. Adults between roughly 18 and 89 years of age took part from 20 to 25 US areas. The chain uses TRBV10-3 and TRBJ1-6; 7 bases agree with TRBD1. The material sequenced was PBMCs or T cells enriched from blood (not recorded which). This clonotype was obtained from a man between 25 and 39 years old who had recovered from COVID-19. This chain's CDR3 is CAISGGVGSPLHF. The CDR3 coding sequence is TGTGCCATCTCAGGGGGAGTCGGTTCACCCCTCCACTTT.